Following are 8 T cell receptor beta chains from one sample sequenced in a study of identical twins. A single record per CDR3 protein comes from TCRdb applying MiXCR to the 5' RACE reads. Here the sample spans approximately 680,000 distinct CDR3 sequences, about 7% being singletons. These data are also associated with another study on yellow fever vaccine responses in identical twins.

Source material: PBMCs. The receptor source for this set is a woman aged 18-29 years in good health.

This clonotype occurred a few times. This sequence joins TRBV5-1 and TRBJ1-4; 7 nucleotides agree with TRBD1. V trimming: 4 bases; J trimming: 4 bases; junction bases outside the gene matches: 7. Per the germline V gene, CDR1 is SGHRS and CDR2 is YFSETQ. The CDR3 is 15 amino acids. DNA of the CDR3: TGCGCCAGCAGCACAACCGGGACAGATAATGAAAAACTGTTTTTT. Encoded protein: CASSTTGTDNEKLFF.

This clonotype occurred a few times. As DNA, the CDR3 is TGCAGTGCCAACCGGGACAGCAATCAGCCCCAGCATTTT. Amino acids: CSANRDSNQPQHF. The chain joins TRBV20-1 to TRBJ1-5; D may be TRBD1 (5 bases). V was trimmed by 6 bases and J by 1 base, leaving 10 bases between them. The CDR3 extends over 13 amino acids. Germline V gene sequence: CDR1 DFQATT, CDR2 SNEGSKA (reference sequence).

This clonotype was recorded a few times. The chain is built from TRBV14 and TRBJ2-7; TRBD2 might be the D (6 bases). Germline V lookup: CDR1 SGHDN, CDR2 FVKESK. The CDR3 totals 24 residues. The germline V and J ends were trimmed by 0 bases and 4 bases, with 40 bases remaining between them. CDR3 region: CASSQDQWAPEHSKQDYKPYEQYF. DNA for the CDR3: TGTGCCAGCAGCCAAGATCAGTGGGCTCCTGAGCATTCGAAACAGGACTATAAACCTTACGAGCAGTACTTC.

This clonotype turned up a few times. The chain uses TRBV14 and TRBJ2-3; D gene unclear. Trimming removed 4 bases from V and 2 bases from J, with 10 bases in between. CDR3 length: 14 residues. Per germline, CDR1 SGHDN and CDR2 FVKESK. CDR3 region: CASSPGISTDTQYF. The CDR3 DNA reads as TGTGCCAGCAGCCCCGGAATTTCCACAGATACGCAGTATTTT. The whole variable domain, filled in from reference TRBV14 and TRBJ2-3, reads EAGVTQFPSHSVIEKGQTVTLRCDPISGHDNLYWYRRVMGKEIKFLLHFVKESKQDESGMPNNRFLAERTGGTYSTLKVQPAELEDSGVYFCASSPGISTDTQYFGPGTRLTVL.

This clonotype was recorded a few times. This chain connects TRBV7-9 to TRBJ2-3; TRBD2 is a possible D gene (7 bases). The CDR3 is 17 amino acids. Trimming cost V 5 bases and J 0 bases, with 18 bases left between them. The germline CDR1 and CDR2 sequences are SEHNR and FQNEAQ (reference sequence). CDR3 loop: CASSLRGALSSTDTQYF. CDR3 DNA: TGTGCCAGCAGCCTTCGGGGGGCTCTTTCTAGCACAGATACGCAGTATTTT.

This clonotype occurred many times. The V call is TRBV3-1, the J call TRBJ2-1; 9 nucleotides line up with TRBD2. CDR1 is LGHDT, CDR2 YNNKEL, per germline (reference sequence). The CDR3 is 13 residues long. The trim removed 5 bases at V and 5 bases at J, leaving 1 base unmatched. The CDR3 nucleotides are TGTGCCAGCAGCGGGACTAGCCACAATGAGCAGTTCTTC. Translating gives CASSGTSHNEQFF.

The rearrangement uses TRBV2 and TRBJ1-4; D gene ambiguous. This CDR3 spans 16 amino acids. Germline CDR1 and CDR2: SNHLY and FYNNEI. V lost 2 bases, J lost 12 bases, and 22 bases lay in between. CDR3 region: CASSESAGRGRLELFF. DNA for the CDR3: TGTGCCAGCAGTGAATCGGCAGGTCGTGGTCGGTTGGAACTGTTTTTT.

The V call is TRBV29-1, the J call TRBJ2-1, with no clear D. Germline V lookup: CDR1 SQVTM, CDR2 ANQGSEA. V lost 4 bases and J lost 6, with 22 bases in between. The CDR3 covers 16 residues. The CDR3 here is CSVGLRDRPNVNEQFF. The CDR3 DNA reads as TGCAGCGTTGGTCTCCGCGACCGCCCTAACGTCAATGAGCAGTTCTTC.